These 22 T cell receptor beta chains were sequenced from one sample in a study of OX40 agonist ivuxolimab in advanced cancers. This table comes from immunoSEQ multiplex PCR, and its TCRdb copy is limited to in-frame clones, with some not included. The top ten hold 2% to 2.5% of the sample, which has under 75,000 clones, about 89% seen once. Sequenced material: CD4+ or CD8+ T cells sorted from blood, taken in a trial of the OX40 agonist ivuxolimab. These receptor sequences come from an adult with an advanced solid tumor such as melanoma, head and neck, liver or kidney cancer.

This CDR3 is CASSLVPTGMNTEAFF. The CDR3 bases are TGCGCCAGCAGCTTGGTGCCGACAGGGATGAACACTGAAGCTTTCTTT. This sequence joins TRBV5-1 and TRBJ1-1, with 7 bases matching TRBD1. Germline V gene data show CDR1 as SGHRS and CDR2 as YFSETQ. This CDR3 contains 16 residues. Germline trimming cut 0 bases from V and 0 bases from J; bases unmatched to any gene: 5.

The chain carries TRBV6-6 and TRBJ2-2, with D perhaps matching TRBD1 (6 bases). The CDR3 spans 13 residues. The V and J ends lost 7 bases and 3 bases respectively, with 9 bases between them. The V gene's germline CDR1 is MNHNY and CDR2 SVGAGI (reference sequence). CDR3 bases: TGTGCCAGCAATGGGGGCTACACCGGGGAGCTGTTTTTT. The encoded protein is CASNGGYTGELFF.

The genes are TRBV19 and TRBJ1-2; 8 bases match TRBD1. V trimming: 9 bases; J trimming: 4 bases; junction bases outside the gene matches: 7. From germline, CDR1 is LNHDA and CDR2 SQIVND (reference sequence). The CDR3 totals 13 residues. Here the CDR3 DNA reads TGTGCCAGCGGACAGGGCCGCGGCTATGGCTACACCTTC. Translated: CASGQGRGYGYTF.

The chain couples TRBV7-3 to TRBJ2-6, with 7 bases fitting TRBD1. CDR1 is SGHTA, CDR2 FQGTGA, per germline. V gave up 5 bases and J gave up 2 bases; unmatched junction bases: 15. The CDR3 has 19 amino acids. CDR3 nucleotides: TGTGCCAGCAGCCGTGACAGGGCATGGTTTCCTCCTGGGGCCAACGTCCTGACTTTC. Translating it yields CASSRDRAWFPPGANVLTF.

V gene TRBV5-1 combines with J gene TRBJ2-1; possible D gene TRBD2, 6 bases. The V end was cut by 5 bases, the J end by 4 bases, with 19 bases between. CDR3 length: 16 residues. Looked up from germline, CDR1 is SGHRS and CDR2 is YFSETQ. The CDR3 DNA is TGCGCCAGCAGGCCGTCCGGGGGATTTACTTACAATGAGCAGTTCTTC. Translating it yields CASRPSGGFTYNEQFF.

This chain joins TRBV18 and TRBJ2-5; D is unclear. This CDR3 spans 13 amino acids. Trimming removed 0 bases at V and 9 bases at J, with 11 bases between. Germline CDR1 and CDR2: KGHSH and LQKENI. The CDR3 loop reads CASSPPAVGAQYF. CDR3 DNA: TGTGCCAGCTCACCACCGGCCGTTGGGGCCCAGTACTTC.

J is TRBJ2-6 and V is TRBV7-3; TRBD2 might be the D (5 bases). The germline V and J ends were trimmed by 5 bases and 0 bases, with 11 bases remaining between them. Germline V gives CDR1 SGHTA, CDR2 FQGTGA. This CDR3 spans 16 amino acids. CDR3 nucleotide sequence: TGTGCCAGCAGCCTTACCCGGGACTCTGGGGCCAACGTCCTGACTTTC. This encodes CASSLTRDSGANVLTF.

V gene TRBV10-2 combines with J gene TRBJ1-6, with D tentatively TRBD1 (6 bases). The CDR3 sequence is 17 residues long. The V end was cut by 6 bases, the J end by 0 bases, with 15 bases between. Germline values: CDR1 WSHSY, CDR2 SAAADI. The CDR3 is CASSPDRTSSYNSPLHF. CDR3 bases: TGCGCCAGCAGCCCAGACAGGACGAGCTCCTATAATTCACCCCTCCACTTT.

The chain is built from TRBV20-1 and TRBJ1-5; D is possibly TRBD1 (5 bases). Trimming pared 0 bases from V and 9 bases from J, leaving 6 bases between. Germline CDR1 and CDR2: DFQATT and SNEGSKA (reference sequence). This CDR3 has 11 residues. CDR3 sequence reads: CSARDDRPQHF. Here the CDR3 DNA reads TGCAGTGCTAGAGATGACAGGCCCCAGCATTTT.

On this clone: Sequence at one end of the junction differs from germline and may be a read error. Other DNA sequences in this specimen translate into the identical CDR3. The J gene is TRBJ2-7, the V gene TRBV5-6; D is ambiguous. Germline V gene data show CDR1 as SGHDT and CDR2 as YYEEEE. The CDR3 has 13 amino acids. As DNA, the CDR3 is TGCGCCAGCAGCTTGCCTATGGGCCACGAGCAGTACTTC. Translation gives CASSLPMGHEQYF.

The chain carries TRBV9 and TRBJ1-3, with unresolved D. The V gene's germline CDR1 is SGDLS and CDR2 YYNGEE. The CDR3 loop spans 14 amino acids. V was pared by 3 bases and J by 0 bases, with 7 bases between. CDR3 sequence: CASSGDVSGNTIYF. For the CDR3, the DNA is TGTGCCAGCAGCGGGGATGTCTCTGGAAACACCATATATTTT. The whole variable domain, filled in from reference TRBV9 and TRBJ1-3, reads DSGVTQTPKHLITATGQRVTLRCSPRSGDLSVYWYQQSLDQGLQFLIQYYNGEERAKGNILERFSAQQFPDLHSELNLSSLELGDSALYFCASSGDVSGNTIYFGEGSWLTVV.

The rearrangement uses TRBV6-6 and TRBJ2-7; D is tentatively TRBD1 or TRBD2 (5 bases each). This CDR3 is built from 13 residues. V lost 8 bases, J lost 4 bases, and 15 bases lay in between. Germline CDR1 reads MNHNY; CDR2 reads SVGAGI (reference sequence). CDR3: CASQTGRQYEQYF. DNA for the CDR3: TGTGCCAGCCAAACGGGGCGGCAGTACGAGCAGTACTTC.

This clone showed up just a few times. The gene calls are TRBV27 and TRBJ2-7; 11 positions agree with TRBD1. Germline V lookup: CDR1 MNHEY, CDR2 SMNVEV (reference sequence). The V gene end was trimmed by 5 bases and the J gene end by 2 bases; junction bases not matched to a gene: 8. This CDR3 contains 16 residues. The CDR3 DNA sequence: TGTGCCAGCAGTCGCTGGACAGGGGGCATCCCCTACGAGCAGTACTTC. Encoded protein: CASSRWTGGIPYEQYF.

V is TRBV7-2 and J is TRBJ1-3, with D unclear. V was trimmed by 1 base and J by 1 base, leaving 2 bases between them. The CDR3 spans 13 residues. CDR1 is SGHTA and CDR2 is FQGNSA in the germline V gene. CDR3 sequence (DNA): TGTGCCAGCAGCTTAGTGTCTGGAAACACCATATATTTT. It specifies CASSLVSGNTIYF.

This chain connects TRBV4-2 to TRBJ1-2, with a tentative D call TRBD1 (5 bases). Germline CDR1 LGHNA, CDR2 YNFKEQ. The CDR3 sequence is 18 residues long. Trimming took off 0 bases at V and 8 bases at J, with 25 bases between the two ends. The CDR3 spells CASSQEFQGLRVSYGYTF. The CDR3 nucleotides are TGTGCCAGCAGCCAAGAGTTTCAGGGTCTAAGGGTATCTTACGGCTACACCTTC.

The chain is built from TRBV28 and TRBJ2-5; D ambiguous. CDR3 length equals 13 residues. Germline loops: CDR1 MDHEN, CDR2 SYDVKM. Trimming removed 4 bases from V and 0 bases from J, with 6 bases in between. CDR3 nucleotide sequence: TGTGCCAGCAGTTCACAGCACCAAGAGACCCAGTACTTC. It translates to CASSSQHQETQYF. The whole variable domain, remainder taken from reference TRBV28 and TRBJ2-5, is DVKVTQSSRYLVKRTGEKVFLECVQDMDHENMFWYRQDPGLGLRLIYFSYDVKMKEKGDIPEGYSVSREKKERFSLILESASTNQTSMYLCASSSQHQETQYFGPGTRLLVL.

This chain uses TRBV5-1 with TRBJ2-2, with D possibly TRBD1 on 6 matching bases. CDR3 length equals 14 residues. The germline V and J ends were trimmed by 4 bases and 5 bases, with 12 bases remaining between them. CDR1 and CDR2 (germline): SGHRS, YFSETQ. The CDR3 spells CASSKGVLTGELFF. Here the CDR3 DNA reads TGCGCCAGCAGCAAGGGGGTTTTAACCGGGGAGCTGTTTTTT. Drawing the rest from reference TRBV5-1 and TRBJ2-2, the complete variable domain is KAGVTQTPRYLIKTRGQQVTLSCSPISGHRSVSWYQQTPGQGLQFLFEYFSETQRNKGNFPGRFSGRQFSNSRSEMNVSTLELGDSALYLCASSKGVLTGELFFGEGSRLTVL.

The chain couples TRBV2 to TRBJ1-2; no firm D call. The V end lost 4 bases, the J end lost 2 bases, and 8 bases lay between the germline ends. This CDR3 region has 13 residues. Germline lookup yields CDR1 SNHLY and CDR2 FYNNEI. The CDR3 DNA reads TGTGCCAGCAGTGTTGAGGGAAACTATGGCTACACCTTC. Its translation is CASSVEGNYGYTF.

On this clone itself: Other DNA variants within this sample encode the same CDR3. The V and J genes are TRBV7-9 and TRBJ2-1; D is undetermined. Germline V gives CDR1 SEHNR, CDR2 FQNEAQ (reference sequence). The V and J ends lost 5 bases and 4 bases respectively, with 3 bases between them. The CDR3 runs 11 residues. CDR3 in amino acids: CASSAYNEQFF. The CDR3 DNA follows: TGTGCCAGCAGCGCATACAATGAGCAGTTCTTC.

The chain joins TRBV4-3 to TRBJ1-4, with D possibly TRBD1 on 5 matching bases. The CDR3 runs 13 residues. Per germline, CDR1 LGHNA and CDR2 YSLEER. V lost 6 bases to trimming and J lost 12 bases, with 17 bases between them. The CDR3 loop is CASSPGTVKELFF. The CDR3 DNA reads as TGCGCCAGCAGTCCCGGGACCGTAAAGGAACTGTTTTTT.

The CDR3 loop reads CASSLRQGRYEQYF. As DNA, the CDR3 is TGTGCCAGCAGTTTAAGACAGGGGAGGTACGAGCAGTACTTC. This chain links TRBV28 with TRBJ2-7; 8 bases are a match to TRBD1. Germline V lookup: CDR1 MDHEN, CDR2 SYDVKM. The junction had 4 bases not matched to a gene; V was cut back by 2 bases and J by 4 bases. CDR3 length: 14 amino acids.

The rearrangement uses TRBV7-3 and TRBJ1-5, with D possibly TRBD1 on 5 matching bases. The germline V and J ends were trimmed by 5 bases and 0 bases, with 11 bases remaining between them. The CDR3 runs 15 residues. Germline V gene sequence: CDR1 SGHTA, CDR2 FQGTGA. CDR3 DNA sequence: TGTGCCAGCAGCACCGGGGCCTATAGCAATCAGCCCCAGCATTTT. Its translation: CASSTGAYSNQPQHF.